This T cell receptor (beta chain) was sequenced in a study of T cell responses to AZD1222 COVID-19 vaccine. V was cut by 3 bases and J by 9 bases, with 12 bases left in between. Germline values: CDR1 SGHNT, CDR2 YENEEA. This CDR3 contains 13 residues. Profiled with immunoSEQ multiplex PCR; TCRdb holds only in-frame clones, not every one. Among about 210,000 clones, around 94% were seen once, and the ten largest hold less than 1.5%. The chain combines TRBV11-3 with TRBJ2-1, with no clear D. The sample was peripheral blood, taken on day 0 of AZD1222 vaccination. The clonotype was recovered from an adult in good health. CDR3 region: CASSFFPEGEQFF. The CDR3, as DNA: TGTGCCAGCAGCTTTTTTCCAGAAGGTGAGCAGTTCTTC.